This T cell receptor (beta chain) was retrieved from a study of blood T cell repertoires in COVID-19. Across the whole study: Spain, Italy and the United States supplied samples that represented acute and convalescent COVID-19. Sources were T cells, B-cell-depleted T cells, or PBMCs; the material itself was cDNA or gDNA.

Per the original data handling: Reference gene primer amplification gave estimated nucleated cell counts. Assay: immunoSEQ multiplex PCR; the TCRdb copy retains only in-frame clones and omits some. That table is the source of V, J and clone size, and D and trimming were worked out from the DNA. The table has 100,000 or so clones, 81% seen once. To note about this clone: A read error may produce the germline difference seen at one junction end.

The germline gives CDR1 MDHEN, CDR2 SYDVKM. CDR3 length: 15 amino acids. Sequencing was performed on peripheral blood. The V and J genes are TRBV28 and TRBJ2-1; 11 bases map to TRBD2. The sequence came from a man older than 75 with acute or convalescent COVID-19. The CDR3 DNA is TGTGCCAGCATTTTAGCGGGAGGGCCCAACAATGAGCAGTTCTTC. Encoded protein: CASILAGGPNNEQFF.